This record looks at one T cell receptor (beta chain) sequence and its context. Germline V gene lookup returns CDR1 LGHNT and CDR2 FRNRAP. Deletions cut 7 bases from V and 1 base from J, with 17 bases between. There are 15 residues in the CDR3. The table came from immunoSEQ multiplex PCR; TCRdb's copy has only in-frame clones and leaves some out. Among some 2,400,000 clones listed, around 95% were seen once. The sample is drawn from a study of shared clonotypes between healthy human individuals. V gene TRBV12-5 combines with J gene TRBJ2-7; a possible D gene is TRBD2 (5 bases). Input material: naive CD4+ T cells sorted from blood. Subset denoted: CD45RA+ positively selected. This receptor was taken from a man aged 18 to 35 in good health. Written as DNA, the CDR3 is TGTGCTAGTGCCACAGTAAGTGGAGGTTCCTACGAGCAGTACTTC. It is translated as CASATVSGGSYEQYF.